These 17 T cell receptor beta chains came from one sample sequenced in a study of memory CD4+ T cells and cytomegalovirus serostatus. The sort gate was single viable CD3+CD4+CD8-CD45RO+ cells for memory CD4+ T cells. Measured with immunoSEQ multiplex PCR; TCRdb has only the in-frame clones, and not every one. This sample has under 55,000 clones; around 88% occur once, and the top ten carry 2%. The specimen was memory CD4+ T cells from blood. The receptor set was obtained from an adult in good health and CMV-seropositive.

This chain joins TRBV19 and TRBJ1-2, with TRBD1 identical over 8 bases. V dropped 7 bases and J dropped 2; count of bases not matched to a gene: 9. Germline V CDR1 and CDR2: LNHDA, SQIVND (reference sequence). CDR3 size: 15 residues. The CDR3 bases are TGTGCCAGTACCTCCCCAGACAGGGGAAACTATGGCTACACCTTC. Translating it yields CASTSPDRGNYGYTF.

The chain couples TRBV6-6 to TRBJ1-1; weak D call: TRBD1 (5 bases). Germline V lookup: CDR1 MNHNY, CDR2 SVGAGI (reference sequence). V was clipped by 2 bases and J by 0 bases, with 10 bases between them. This CDR3 comprises 15 residues. Here the CDR3 reads CASSYRDALNTEAFF. The CDR3 coding sequence is TGTGCCAGCAGTTACCGGGACGCCCTGAACACTGAAGCTTTCTTT.

The V gene is TRBV7-2, the J gene TRBJ1-3; TRBD1 is a possible D gene (5 bases). Germline CDR1 reads SGHTA; CDR2 reads FQGNSA. V was pared by 4 bases and J by 3 bases, with 13 bases between. This CDR3 has 15 residues. CDR3 in amino acids: CASSSRGANGNTIYF. The CDR3 DNA follows: TGTGCCAGCAGCTCGAGGGGCGCGAATGGAAACACCATATATTTT. The full variable domain, in which reference TRBV7-2 and TRBJ1-3 provide the parts outside the CDR3, is GAGVSQSPSNKVTEKGKDVELRCDPISGHTALYWYRQSLGQGLEFLIYFQGNSAPDKSGLPSDRFSAERTGGSVSTLTIQRTQQEDSAVYLCASSSRGANGNTIYFGEGSWLTVV.

This rearrangement joins TRBV29-1 to TRBJ2-3, with D perhaps given as TRBD1 or TRBD2 (5 bases each). The CDR3 spans 13 residues. The germline gives CDR1 SQVTM, CDR2 ANQGSEA. Trimming removed 6 bases at V and 6 bases at J, with 16 bases between. As DNA, the CDR3 is TGCAGCGTCGCCGGGGCGCCAAAGGATACGCAGTATTTT. Translating it yields CSVAGAPKDTQYF.

This sequence joins TRBV5-4 and TRBJ2-3, with D possibly being TRBD2 (5 bases). The V end lost 1 base, the J end lost 1 base, and 10 bases lay between the germline ends. CDR1 and CDR2 (germline): SGHNT, YYREEE (reference sequence). The CDR3 runs to 15 residues. Written as DNA, the CDR3 is TGTGCCAGCAGCTTGAAGGCGGGCCGCACAGATACGCAGTATTTT. Translated: CASSLKAGRTDTQYF. Using reference TRBV5-4 and TRBJ2-3 for the parts outside the CDR3, the full variable domain is ETGVTQSPTHLIKTRGQQVTLRCSSQSGHNTVSWYQQALGQGPQFIFQYYREEENGRGNFPPRFSGLQFPNYSSELNVNALELDDSALYLCASSLKAGRTDTQYFGPGTRLTVL.

Concerning this clone: Other DNA variants within this sample encode the same CDR3. The chain links TRBV7-3 to TRBJ2-7; D is perhaps TRBD1 or TRBD2 (5 bases each). The CDR3 runs 13 residues. Germline V gene data show CDR1 as SGHTA and CDR2 as FQGTGA. The V end was cut by 1 base, the J end by 4 bases, with 8 bases between. CDR3 loop: CASSLNEGYEQYF. The CDR3 DNA reads as TGTGCCAGCAGCTTAAACGAGGGGTACGAGCAGTACTTC.

The chain couples TRBV19 to TRBJ1-2, with a tentative D call TRBD1 (6 bases). Looked up from germline, CDR1 is LNHDA and CDR2 is SQIVND (reference sequence). The CDR3 runs 15 residues. With 3 bases removed from V and 2 bases from J, the gap between germline ends came to 13 bases. The CDR3 DNA reads as TGTGCCAGTAGTATGAGGGTAGGACAGAACTATGGCTACACCTTC. This translates into CASSMRVGQNYGYTF. The whole variable domain, filled in from reference TRBV19 and TRBJ1-2, reads DGGITQSPKYLFRKEGQNVTLSCEQNLNHDAMYWYRQDPGQGLRLIYYSQIVNDFQKGDIAEGYSVSREKKESFPLTVTSAQKNPTAFYLCASSMRVGQNYGYTFGSGTRLTVV.

As DNA, the CDR3 is TGTGCCAGCAGCTTCTGGACCGACGCTGGAAACACCATATATTTT. It codes for CASSFWTDAGNTIYF. The rearrangement uses TRBV5-5 and TRBJ1-3; no firm D call. The length of the CDR3 is 15 residues. Germline loops: CDR1 SGHKS, CDR2 YYEKEE (reference sequence). Trimming removed 2 bases from V and 2 bases from J, with 11 bases in between.

This rearrangement joins TRBV11-2 to TRBJ2-1, with 7 bases lining up with TRBD2. CDR1 is SGHAT and CDR2 is FQNNGV in the germline V gene. J lost 5 bases, V lost 1 base, and 5 bases had no gene match. The CDR3 has 15 amino acids. CDR3 coding DNA: TGTGCCAGCAGCTTAGTCGGGGGGAGTCACAATGAGCAGTTCTTC. Encoded protein: CASSLVGGSHNEQFF.

The V call is TRBV4-3, the J call TRBJ2-7; D gene ambiguous. CDR1 is LGHNA, CDR2 YSLEER, per germline. V lost 0 bases and J 5 bases, leaving 14 bases between the germline ends. The CDR3 has 15 residues. The CDR3 nucleotides are TGCGCCAGCAGCCAAGAAGGATTTTCTCTGAACGAGCAGTACTTC. Translating it yields CASSQEGFSLNEQYF.

This chain links TRBV7-8 with TRBJ2-1; 11 bases align to TRBD2. This CDR3 has 18 residues. The junction had 8 bases not matched to a gene; V was cut back by 2 bases and J by 2 bases. Germline values: CDR1 SGHVS, CDR2 FQNEAQ. CDR3 bases: TGTGCCAGCAGCTTAAGGATTCCGACTAGCGGGGCCTACAATGAGCAGTTCTTC. This codes for CASSLRIPTSGAYNEQFF.

This rearrangement joins TRBV28 to TRBJ1-6, with 8 bases fitting TRBD1. V shed 4 bases, J shed 12 bases, and the junction held 5 bases outside the gene matches. This CDR3 is built from 13 residues. CDR1 and CDR2 (germline): MDHEN, SYDVKM. DNA of the CDR3: TGTGCCAGCAGTTCTGGGACAGGCCAACCCCTCCACTTT. It yields the protein CASSSGTGQPLHF.

The chain is built from TRBV7-8 and TRBJ1-2; D perhaps matches TRBD1 (6 bases). The CDR3 loop spans 15 amino acids. V was trimmed by 0 bases and J by 4 bases, leaving 12 bases between them. Germline V lookup: CDR1 SGHVS, CDR2 FQNEAQ. The DNA of the CDR3 is TGTGCCAGCAGCTTAGCGGCGGGGGCGGCCTATGGCTACACCTTC. The encoded protein is CASSLAAGAAYGYTF.

This chain uses TRBV19 with TRBJ1-5, with 7 bases fitting TRBD1. Germline CDR1 and CDR2: LNHDA and SQIVND (reference sequence). The CDR3 contains 16 residues. J was trimmed by 0 bases and V by 6 bases; bases with no gene match: 8. CDR3 sequence reads: CASSSGQVNSNQPQHF. CDR3 DNA: TGTGCCAGTAGCTCAGGACAGGTTAATAGCAATCAGCCCCAGCATTTT.

This chain joins TRBV19 and TRBJ2-2, with TRBD2 matching over 8 bases. Germline V gives CDR1 LNHDA, CDR2 SQIVND (reference sequence). Unmatched junction bases numbered 8, after V lost 4 bases and J lost 4 bases. This CDR3 is 16 amino acids long. For the CDR3, the DNA is TGTGCCAGTAGTAGGTGGCGGGGGGCCCGCACCGGGGAGCTGTTTTTT. It specifies CASSRWRGARTGELFF.

This clone has just one count. This chain joins TRBV5-6 and TRBJ1-1; D not resolved. The CDR3 is made up of 14 amino acids. Germline-derived CDR1 and CDR2 are SGHDT and YYEEEE. V was shortened by 0 bases and J by 3 bases, with 9 bases between the two germline ends. CDR3: CASSLGRLDTEAFF. In nucleotides, the CDR3 is TGTGCCAGCAGCTTGGGACGGCTAGACACTGAAGCTTTCTTT.

This chain uses TRBV28 with TRBJ2-1; 8 nucleotides match TRBD1. Germline CDR1 MDHEN, CDR2 SYDVKM. The CDR3 consists of 15 residues. The J segment lost 5 bases and the V segment lost 7 bases, leaving 10 bases of the junction unmatched. CDR3 residues: CASTLGGTGHNEQFF. The CDR3 DNA reads TGTGCCAGCACCCTCGGCGGGACAGGTCACAATGAGCAGTTCTTC.